Below are 32 T cell receptor beta chains sequenced from a single sample in a study of beta chain features in type 1 diabetes. All of the isolated RNA was reverse transcribed, so expressed TCRB transcripts were sequenced. Sequencing was performed with immunoSEQ multiplex PCR; in TCRdb, only in-frame clones are kept and a portion is missing. The table shows about 150,000 clones, with roughly 48% occurring only once. The sequencing input was Tregs from blood. Receptors were obtained from a young man in good health.

This clone was seen a few times. The chain carries TRBV5-1 and TRBJ2-2; TRBD2 aligns across 9 bases. The CDR3 consists of 18 residues. J gave up 1 base and V 4 bases, and 11 bases lay outside the gene matches. Germline V gives CDR1 SGHRS, CDR2 YFSETQ. The CDR3 sequence is CASSLRLAGIRNTGELFF. In DNA form, the CDR3 reads TGCGCCAGCAGCCTCCGGCTAGCGGGAATCAGGAACACCGGGGAGCTGTTTTTT.

The DNA of the CDR3 is TGTGCCAGTAGTAGAGACAGGGGCCTCATTCAGTACTTC. Protein: CASSRDRGLIQYF. The J gene is TRBJ2-4, the V gene TRBV19, with 8 bases lining up with TRBD1. The CDR3 is 13 residues long. V dropped 4 bases and J dropped 9; count of bases not matched to a gene: 5. Germline V gives CDR1 LNHDA, CDR2 SQIVND (reference sequence).

A few counts support this clone. This chain connects TRBV29-1 to TRBJ1-1; D is unclear. The ends were cut back, 4 bases at V and 4 bases at J, with 13 bases in the middle. The germline gives CDR1 SQVTM, CDR2 ANQGSEA. The CDR3 has 13 amino acids. CDR3 sequence reads: CSVVPSPGTEAFF. The CDR3 DNA reads TGCAGCGTTGTACCCTCCCCGGGCACTGAAGCTTTCTTT.

The chain uses TRBV18 and TRBJ2-3; TRBD2 is a possible D gene (5 bases). Trimming stripped 2 bases from V and 0 bases from J, with 12 bases between. The CDR3 totals 16 residues. Germline V gene data show CDR1 as KGHSH and CDR2 as LQKENI. The DNA for the CDR3 is TGTGCCAGCTCACCAGTCAGCGGCGCTAGCACAGATACGCAGTATTTT. Protein product: CASSPVSGASTDTQYF. Full variable domain (remainder filled in from reference TRBV18 and TRBJ2-3): NAGVMQNPRHLVRRRGQEARLRCSPMKGHSHVYWYRQLPEEGLKFMVYLQKENIIDESGMPKERFSAEFPKEGPSILRIQQVVRGDSAAYFCASSPVSGASTDTQYFGPGTRLTVL.

The chain uses TRBV10-3 and TRBJ1-3; 9 bases are a match to TRBD1. The CDR3 length is 14 residues. The ends lost 6 bases at V and 3 bases at J; junction bases unmatched: 3. Germline CDR1 and CDR2: ENHRY and SYGVKD. The CDR3 loop is CAIRQGADGNTIYF. CDR3 nucleotides: TGTGCCATCAGACAGGGGGCGGATGGAAACACCATATATTTT.

This clone was picked up a small number of times. The chain is built from TRBV29-1 and TRBJ2-7; 9 bases align to TRBD2. With 6 bases clipped from V and 7 bases from J, the junction kept 10 bases outside the gene matches. CDR3 length: 13 residues. In germline, CDR1 is SQVTM, CDR2 ANQGSEA. CDR3 DNA sequence: TGCAGCGTCGGGGGGCTAGCGGGATCGGAGCAGTACTTC. This translates into CSVGGLAGSEQYF.

The table lists this clone with a count of one. The genes are TRBV28 and TRBJ2-2, with 16 bases that match TRBD2. Looked up from germline, CDR1 is MDHEN and CDR2 is SYDVKM. The CDR3 extends over 18 amino acids. CDR3 DNA sequence: TGTGCAGCGACTGGGACTAGCGGGAGGGCCGCGAACACCGGGGAGCTGTTTTTT. Translation: CAATGTSGRAANTGELFF.

The V call is TRBV21-1, the J call TRBJ1-1; TRBD1 is the table's D call and was not checked against the DNA. TRBV21-1 counts as a pseudogene. The CDR3 sequence is 14 residues long. This CDR3 is CASSKEQQNTEAFF. Written as DNA, the CDR3 is TGTGCCAGCAGCAAAGAACAGCAGAACACTGAAGCTTTCTTT.

The rearrangement uses TRBV10-3 and TRBJ2-3, with D possibly TRBD2 on 5 matching bases. The CDR3 sequence is 13 residues long. The ends were cut back, 7 bases at V and 1 base at J, with 9 bases in the middle. Germline CDR1 and CDR2: ENHRY and SYGVKD. CDR3 region: CAITSAGTDTQYF. In DNA form, the CDR3 reads TGTGCCATCACCTCAGCGGGCACAGATACGCAGTATTTT.

This sequence joins TRBV5-1 and TRBJ2-1; D unresolved. V shed 0 bases and J shed 0 bases, with 16 bases lying between them. The CDR3 runs to 18 residues. The germline CDR1 and CDR2 sequences are SGHRS and YFSETQ. The CDR3 sequence: CASSLAPRSGYSYNEQFF. Written as DNA, the CDR3 is TGCGCCAGCAGCTTGGCTCCAAGGAGTGGTTACTCCTACAATGAGCAGTTCTTC.

The chain uses TRBV11-2 and TRBJ2-1, with D possibly TRBD2 on 6 matching bases. V was clipped by 1 base and J by 8 bases, with 15 bases between them. The germline gives CDR1 SGHAT, CDR2 FQNNGV. The CDR3 extends over 15 amino acids. In nucleotides, the CDR3 is TGTGCCAGCAGCTTAGTAGCGGTGGCTTATTATGAGCAGTTCTTC. This translates into CASSLVAVAYYEQFF. Complete variable domain (other parts from reference TRBV11-2 and TRBJ2-1): EAGVAQSPRYKIIEKRQSVAFWCNPISGHATLYWYQQILGQGPKLLIQFQNNGVVDDSQLPKDRFSAERLKGVDSTLKIQPAKLEDSAVYLCASSLVAVAYYEQFFGPGTRLTVL.

The chain joins TRBV5-4 to TRBJ2-7; no clear D. Trimming left V 4 bases short and J 1 base short, with 15 bases between. This CDR3 has 15 residues. Germline V gives CDR1 SGHNT, CDR2 YYREEE (reference sequence). CDR3 region: CASSKDQQTSYEQYF. In DNA, the CDR3 is TGTGCCAGCAGCAAAGACCAGCAGACATCCTACGAGCAGTACTTC. The entire variable domain, with the rest obtained from reference TRBV5-4 and TRBJ2-7, is as follows: ETGVTQSPTHLIKTRGQQVTLRCSSQSGHNTVSWYQQALGQGPQFIFQYYREEENGRGNFPPRFSGLQFPNYSSELNVNALELDDSALYLCASSKDQQTSYEQYFGPGTRLTVT.

The V gene is TRBV2, the J gene TRBJ2-5; a weak D match, TRBD1 (6 bases). CDR3 length equals 14 residues. Germline V CDR1 and CDR2: SNHLY, FYNNEI. V dropped 2 bases and J dropped 9 bases, with 16 bases sitting between them. In DNA form, the CDR3 reads TGTGCCAGCAGTGAATGGGCAGGGCCAGGGGCCCAGTACTTC. This encodes CASSEWAGPGAQYF.

This chain joins TRBV19 and TRBJ2-7; TRBD1 matches 9 bases. The CDR3 loop spans 14 amino acids. The junction had 5 bases not matched to a gene; V was cut back by 5 bases and J by 3 bases. Per the germline V gene, CDR1 is LNHDA and CDR2 is SQIVND (reference sequence). CDR3 in amino acids: CASSLTGGNYEQYF. DNA for the CDR3: TGTGCCAGTAGTTTGACAGGGGGAAACTACGAGCAGTACTTC.

The chain has TRBV10-3 and TRBJ2-7, with D unresolved. V lost 10 bases to trimming and J lost 4 bases, with 17 bases between them. This CDR3 spans 13 amino acids. Germline V gene lookup returns CDR1 ENHRY and CDR2 SYGVKD. For the CDR3, the DNA is TGTGCCAGCCATCAGGCGCTACTTTACGAGCAGTACTTC. Its translation is CASHQALLYEQYF.

The CDR3 coding sequence is TGCGCCAGCAGCGTCTACAGGGGGCTAGCCCTTAACTATGGCTACACCTTC. Translated, it gives CASSVYRGLALNYGYTF. The J gene is TRBJ1-2, the V gene TRBV5-1, with 9 bases aligning to TRBD1. Per the germline V gene, CDR1 is SGHRS and CDR2 is YFSETQ. The length of the CDR3 is 17 residues. Trimming cost V 4 bases and J 1 base; bases outside gene matches: 11.

This chain joins TRBV6-5 and TRBJ2-2, with 8 bases matching TRBD2. The CDR3 spans 15 residues. Germline CDR1 is MNHEY and CDR2 is SVGAGI. V trimming: 6 bases; J trimming: 5 bases; junction bases outside the gene matches: 8. The CDR3 spells CASRSPGLVTGELFF. CDR3 sequence (DNA): TGTGCCAGCAGATCACCGGGACTAGTGACCGGGGAGCTGTTTTTT.

The V call is TRBV4-3, the J call TRBJ1-2; D might be TRBD1 (5 bases). Germline V lookup: CDR1 LGHNA, CDR2 YSLEER. The CDR3 sequence is 16 residues long. V lost 1 base, J lost 8 bases, and 20 bases lay in between. The CDR3 nucleotides are TGCGCCAGCAGCCAAGTTGGGAGGCAGGGTAGAGGGGGCTACACCTTC. Encoded protein: CASSQVGRQGRGGYTF.

This clone was counted only a few times. V and J are TRBV2 and TRBJ1-1, with TRBD1 matching over 8 bases. CDR3 length: 15 amino acids. Germline values: CDR1 SNHLY, CDR2 FYNNEI. J lost 6 bases, V lost 2 bases, and 8 bases had no gene match. CDR3 amino acids: CASSEQGARMAEAFF. The CDR3 DNA reads TGTGCCAGCAGTGAACAGGGGGCTCGGATGGCTGAAGCTTTCTTT.

J is TRBJ2-2 and V is TRBV2; TRBD1 might be the D (6 bases). With 7 bases removed from V and 2 bases from J, the gap between germline ends came to 11 bases. This CDR3 has 14 residues. Germline V gene data show CDR1 as SNHLY and CDR2 as FYNNEI. CDR3 sequence (DNA): TGTGCCAGCAAAGGACAGTTCAACACCGGGGAGCTGTTTTTT. This gives the protein CASKGQFNTGELFF. Using reference TRBV2 and TRBJ2-2 for the parts outside the CDR3, the full variable domain is EPEVTQTPSHQVTQMGQEVILRCVPISNHLYFYWYRQILGQKVEFLVSFYNNEISEKSEIFDDQFSVERPDGSNFTLKIRSTKLEDSAMYFCASKGQFNTGELFFGEGSRLTVL.

The V call is TRBV19, the J call TRBJ1-4; 10 nucleotides agree with TRBD1. V shed 6 bases, J shed 7 bases, and the junction held 5 bases outside the gene matches. The CDR3 is made up of 14 amino acids. Germline V gene data show CDR1 as LNHDA and CDR2 as SQIVND (reference sequence). Written as DNA, the CDR3 is TGTGCCAGTAGCCCCGGGACAGGGGCTGAAAAACTGTTTTTT. This gives the protein CASSPGTGAEKLFF. The full variable domain, in which reference TRBV19 and TRBJ1-4 provide the parts outside the CDR3, is DGGITQSPKYLFRKEGQNVTLSCEQNLNHDAMYWYRQDPGQGLRLIYYSQIVNDFQKGDIAEGYSVSREKKESFPLTVTSAQKNPTAFYLCASSPGTGAEKLFFGSGTQLSVL.

The V and J genes are TRBV30 and TRBJ2-3, with 9 bases identical to TRBD1. The CDR3 extends over 17 amino acids. V lost 5 bases, J lost 0 bases, and 12 bases stayed unmatched. Germline values: CDR1 GTSNPN, CDR2 SVGIG (reference sequence). In nucleotides, the CDR3 is TGTGCCTGGGGACAGGGGTTACTAGCTCCTAGCACAGATACGCAGTATTTT. It translates to CAWGQGLLAPSTDTQYF.

The rearrangement uses TRBV20-1 and TRBJ1-2; a weak D match, TRBD1 (6 bases). CDR1 is DFQATT and CDR2 is SNEGSKA in the germline V gene (reference sequence). V gave up 8 bases and J gave up 8 bases, with 9 bases separating them. The CDR3 sequence is 9 residues long. CDR3: CSSGAGYTF. CDR3 in DNA: TGCAGTTCAGGGGCCGGCTACACCTTC.

This rearrangement joins TRBV28 to TRBJ2-7, with D possibly being TRBD1 (5 bases). The CDR3 is 15 amino acids. Deletions cut 6 bases from V and 0 bases from J, with 15 bases between. CDR1 and CDR2 from the germline V gene are MDHEN and SYDVKM. The CDR3 spells CASRLGRTGSYEQYF. For the CDR3, the DNA is TGTGCCAGCAGACTGGGTCGCACAGGCTCCTACGAGCAGTACTTC.

This chain connects TRBV10-2 to TRBJ1-1, with 10 bases fitting TRBD1. With V trimmed by 7 bases and J by 6 bases, 8 bases remained unmatched. The CDR3 contains 14 residues. Germline V gene data show CDR1 as WSHSY and CDR2 as SAAADI. CDR3 residues: CASNGQGDGSEAFF. DNA of the CDR3: TGCGCCAGCAATGGACAGGGGGATGGGTCTGAAGCTTTCTTT.

In its sample, this clone was seen once. J is TRBJ2-7 and V is TRBV5-1; 7 bases are shared with TRBD1. CDR1 and CDR2 (germline): SGHRS, YFSETQ. This CDR3 is built from 14 residues. Germline trimming cut 4 bases from V and 3 bases from J; bases unmatched to any gene: 7. In DNA form, the CDR3 reads TGCGCCAGCAGCCCGGGACAGAGATTCTACGAGCAGTACTTC. Protein sequence: CASSPGQRFYEQYF.

CDR3 sequence reads: CASSVSSSSSAYEQYF. As DNA, the CDR3 is TGTGCCAGCAGCGTCTCCTCGTCGTCCAGTGCCTACGAGCAGTACTTC. This chain links TRBV9 with TRBJ2-7; D gene ambiguous. This CDR3 comprises 16 residues. CDR1 is SGDLS, CDR2 YYNGEE, per germline. V lost 2 bases to trimming and J lost 2 bases, with 17 bases between them.

This chain uses TRBV5-1 with TRBJ2-1; tentatively, D is TRBD1 (5 bases). CDR3 length: 15 amino acids. Trimming removed 3 bases from V and 0 bases from J, with 10 bases in between. Germline V gene sequence: CDR1 SGHRS, CDR2 YFSETQ. The chain's CDR3 is CASSSDRSSYNEQFF. CDR3 in DNA: TGCGCCAGCAGCTCCGACAGAAGCTCCTACAATGAGCAGTTCTTC.

V usage is TRBV21-1 and J usage is TRBJ1-4; the table names TRBD1, a call not compared with the DNA. TRBV21-1 is flagged as a pseudogene. The CDR3 runs 16 residues. The CDR3, as DNA: TGTGCCAGCAGCGATTCGCTGACAGGGGCTAATGAAAAACTGTTTTTT. It specifies CASSDSLTGANEKLFF.

This rearrangement joins TRBV5-4 to TRBJ2-5; TRBD2 agrees at 10 bases. The CDR3 totals 15 residues. J lost 2 bases, V lost 2 bases, and 3 bases had no gene match. The germline V gene encodes CDR1 SGHNT and CDR2 YYREEE (reference sequence). Here the CDR3 reads CASSFQTSGQETQYF. DNA of the CDR3: TGTGCCAGCAGCTTTCAGACTAGCGGGCAAGAGACCCAGTACTTC.

This clone was detected only a few times. The V gene is TRBV18, the J gene TRBJ2-4; 8 positions agree with TRBD1. The CDR3 runs 15 residues. Germline assignment: CDR1 KGHSH and CDR2 LQKENI. Trimming took 3 bases from V and 6 from J; bases not matched to a gene: 7. The CDR3 sequence: CASSPTGGEGNIQYF. The CDR3 coding sequence is TGTGCCAGCTCACCTACAGGGGGAGAGGGAAACATTCAGTACTTC. The entire variable domain, with the rest obtained from reference TRBV18 and TRBJ2-4, is as follows: NAGVMQNPRHLVRRRGQEARLRCSPMKGHSHVYWYRQLPEEGLKFMVYLQKENIIDESGMPKERFSAEFPKEGPSILRIQQVVRGDSAAYFCASSPTGGEGNIQYFGAGTRLSVL.

This clone occurred a few times. The CDR3 region is CASGGTEQFF. CDR3 nucleotides: TGTGCCAGCGGAGGGACTGAGCAGTTCTTC. The gene calls are TRBV28 and TRBJ2-1, with D possibly TRBD2 on 6 matching bases. Germline-derived CDR1 and CDR2 are MDHEN and SYDVKM. The CDR3 totals 10 residues. V lost 8 bases to trimming and J lost 9 bases, with 8 bases between them.